This passage covers 25 T cell receptor beta chains from one sample sequenced in a study of shared clonotypes between healthy human individuals (dated by TCRdb to the early 2020s). Library prep was done by the immunoSEQ multiplex PCR assay. TCRdb limited this immuneACCESS table to in-frame rearrangements with V and J called. A share of clones is missing; checked studies link under half to unresolved V genes, and the rest is unexplained. The sample table contains around 2.1 million clones; only one count was recorded for roughly 95% of them. The leading ten clones occupy roughly 0.13% of the sample. Material: naive CD4+ T cells sorted from blood. The sample's cell subset or site label is to be understood as: CD45RA+ positively selected. The receptors stem from a man between 18 and 35 years old in good health.

In its sample, this clone was seen once. The sample carries other DNA sequences with the same CDR3. The V gene is TRBV5-1, the J gene TRBJ2-3; 8 bases map to TRBD1. Germline V gives CDR1 SGHRS, CDR2 YFSETQ. J gave up 6 bases and V 0 bases, and 3 bases lay outside the gene matches. This CDR3 has 14 amino acids. The CDR3 DNA reads TGCGCCAGCAGCTTGGGGCAGGGGGCGGATACGCAGTATTTT. It is translated as CASSLGQGADTQYF.

This chain links TRBV5-1 with TRBJ2-2; no firm D call. Germline V gene lookup returns CDR1 SGHRS and CDR2 YFSETQ. The CDR3 extends over 15 amino acids. The V and J ends lost 2 bases and 5 bases respectively, with 13 bases between them. The CDR3 sequence is CASSLDGRWTGELFF. The DNA for the CDR3 is TGCGCCAGCAGCTTAGACGGCCGATGGACCGGGGAGCTGTTTTTT.

The rearrangement links TRBV6-6 to TRBJ1-1, with 7 bases aligning to TRBD1. Germline loops: CDR1 MNHNY, CDR2 SVGAGI (reference sequence). The CDR3 length is 15 residues. The ends lost 6 bases at V and 0 bases at J; junction bases unmatched: 7. CDR3 sequence: CASSYRQGLNTEAFF. CDR3 in DNA: TGTGCCAGCAGCTATAGACAGGGCCTGAACACTGAAGCTTTCTTT.

This chain uses TRBV7-9 with TRBJ2-5; the D gene could be TRBD1 or TRBD2 (5 bases each). Looked up from germline, CDR1 is SEHNR and CDR2 is FQNEAQ (reference sequence). Trimming took 3 bases from V and 3 from J, leaving 11 bases between them. This CDR3 comprises 14 residues. CDR3 region: CASSFRDQKETQYF. The DNA of the CDR3 is TGTGCCAGCAGCTTCCGGGACCAAAAAGAGACCCAGTACTTC.

The chain carries TRBV27 and TRBJ1-5; 7 nucleotides line up with TRBD1. Germline V gene sequence: CDR1 MNHEY, CDR2 SMNVEV (reference sequence). The V and J ends lost 6 bases and 5 bases, in that order; junction bases with no gene match: 10. This CDR3 is 15 amino acids long. Written as DNA, the CDR3 is TGTGCCAGCAGACCCTACCGGGACAGCGATCAGCCCCAGCATTTT. Protein product: CASRPYRDSDQPQHF.

The chain links TRBV10-3 to TRBJ2-3; TRBD2 might be the D (6 bases). The ends were cut back, 0 bases at V and 6 bases at J, with 19 bases in the middle. The CDR3 is 17 amino acids. Germline V gene data show CDR1 as ENHRY and CDR2 as SYGVKD. The CDR3 sequence: CAISESGGLLDRDTQYF. CDR3 DNA: TGTGCCATCAGTGAGTCGGGGGGACTCTTGGATCGGGATACGCAGTATTTT.

The chain combines TRBV5-1 with TRBJ1-1, with 8 bases aligning to TRBD1. Germline V lookup: CDR1 SGHRS, CDR2 YFSETQ. V shed 8 bases, J shed 0 bases, and the junction held 9 bases outside the gene matches. This CDR3 has 15 residues. For the CDR3, the DNA is TGCGCCAGGATCCAGGGGGCTCGGATGAACACTGAAGCTTTCTTT. Its translation is CARIQGARMNTEAFF. Combining the CDR3 with reference TRBV5-1 and TRBJ1-1 gives the whole variable domain KAGVTQTPRYLIKTRGQQVTLSCSPISGHRSVSWYQQTPGQGLQFLFEYFSETQRNKGNFPGRFSGRQFSNSRSEMNVSTLELGDSALYLCARIQGARMNTEAFFGQGTRLTVV.

This chain connects TRBV28 to TRBJ1-4; D is possibly TRBD1 (5 bases). Germline V gene sequence: CDR1 MDHEN, CDR2 SYDVKM. The CDR3 totals 17 residues. Trimming took 3 bases from V and 3 from J, leaving 17 bases between them. The CDR3, as DNA: TGTGCCAGCAGTTTCGGTGACGGTGGGACGGCTAATGAAAAACTGTTTTTT. Its translation is CASSFGDGGTANEKLFF.

This clone showed up just once. The junction departs from germline at one end; a sequencing error may be responsible. The chain recombines TRBV4-1 with TRBJ1-1; D is ambiguous. CDR1 and CDR2 from the germline V gene are MGHRA and YSYEKL. The CDR3 spans 12 residues. Here the CDR3 DNA reads TGCGCCAGCAGCCAAGTCGTGGCAGAGAAACTCTTT. It is translated as CASSQVVAEKLF.

V usage is TRBV6-1 and J usage is TRBJ1-1; possible D gene TRBD1, 5 bases. The ends were cut back, 4 bases at V and 1 base at J, with 16 bases in the middle. The CDR3 has 16 residues. CDR1 and CDR2 from the germline V gene are MNHNS and SASEGT. The CDR3 DNA follows: TGTGCCAGCAGTGCGACACCGGGACTTTGGAACACTGAAGCTTTCTTT. Encoded protein: CASSATPGLWNTEAFF.

This chain uses TRBV5-5 with TRBJ2-3; 10 bases align to TRBD2. CDR1 SGHKS and CDR2 YYEKEE come from the germline V gene (reference sequence). The CDR3 spans 16 residues. The V and J ends lost 1 base and 4 bases, in that order; junction bases with no gene match: 6. The DNA of the CDR3 is TGTGCCAGCAGCTTGTTGGGACTAGCGCCTTCAGATACGCAGTATTTT. Translated, it gives CASSLLGLAPSDTQYF.

V usage is TRBV13 and J usage is TRBJ1-1; D is unclear. This CDR3 is built from 15 residues. From germline, CDR1 is PRHDT and CDR2 FYEKMQ (reference sequence). V lost 0 bases and J lost 0, with 8 bases in between. The CDR3 loop is CASSLGPEMNTEAFF. CDR3 DNA sequence: TGTGCCAGCAGCTTAGGTCCAGAGATGAACACTGAAGCTTTCTTT.

The chain combines TRBV9 with TRBJ2-2; D is perhaps TRBD2 (6 bases). The germline gives CDR1 SGDLS, CDR2 YYNGEE. V lost 4 bases, J lost 4 bases, and 17 bases lay in between. This CDR3 comprises 16 residues. The chain's CDR3 is CASSPRGLATTGELFF. The CDR3 coding sequence is TGTGCCAGCAGCCCGAGAGGGCTAGCGACCACCGGGGAGCTGTTTTTT.

This clone was found a few times. The chain couples TRBV10-3 to TRBJ1-1, with 7 bases that match TRBD1. Per germline, CDR1 ENHRY and CDR2 SYGVKD. The CDR3 length is 11 residues. V trimming: 5 bases; J trimming: 8 bases; junction bases outside the gene matches: 2. The CDR3 DNA follows: TGTGCCATCAGTAGGGACAGAGAAGCTTTCTTT. Translated: CAISRDREAFF.

V usage is TRBV7-3 and J usage is TRBJ1-6; D gene ambiguous. The CDR3 extends over 14 amino acids. V was trimmed by 1 base and J by 5 bases, leaving 6 bases between them. The germline V gene encodes CDR1 SGHTA and CDR2 FQGTGA. The CDR3 reads CASSLRADNSPLHF. DNA for the CDR3: TGTGCCAGCAGCTTAAGGGCTGATAATTCACCCCTCCACTTT.

CDR3 amino acids: CAITRTGDYGYTF. CDR3 bases: TGTGCCATCACCCGGACAGGGGACTATGGCTACACCTTC. The rearrangement uses TRBV10-3 and TRBJ1-2; 9 nucleotides line up with TRBD1. The CDR3 spans 13 residues. Germline V CDR1 and CDR2: ENHRY, SYGVKD. V shed 7 bases, J shed 3 bases, and the junction held 3 bases outside the gene matches.

The chain couples TRBV7-2 to TRBJ2-1; 10 bases are shared with TRBD2. This CDR3 is built from 16 residues. Germline V lookup: CDR1 SGHTA, CDR2 FQGNSA. V shed 0 bases and J 9 bases; nucleotides not matched to a gene: 8. The CDR3 DNA reads TGTGCCAGCAGCTTAGCGGCCCTAGCGGGAGTGGGTGAGCAGTTCTTC. Its translation: CASSLAALAGVGEQFF.

The chain joins TRBV6-5 to TRBJ2-7; TRBD1 matches 9 bases. The CDR3 has 15 amino acids. Germline CDR1 and CDR2: MNHEY and SVGAGI. The V and J ends lost 6 bases and 1 base, in that order; junction bases with no gene match: 7. DNA for the CDR3: TGTGCCAGCAGCACGAGACAGGGGGGATCCTACGAGCAGTACTTC. It yields the protein CASSTRQGGSYEQYF.

The chain carries TRBV19 and TRBJ2-2; TRBD2 agrees at 15 bases. Germline CDR1 reads LNHDA; CDR2 reads SQIVND (reference sequence). This CDR3 is 18 amino acids long. V lost 7 bases and J lost 3; bases outside the gene matches: 9. The chain's CDR3 is CASTRGLAGGEDTGELFF. The CDR3 region has the DNA TGTGCCAGTACTCGGGGACTAGCGGGAGGAGAAGACACCGGGGAGCTGTTTTTT.

The chain carries TRBV19 and TRBJ2-1; TRBD1 matches at 7 bases. The V and J ends lost 7 bases and 6 bases, in that order; junction bases with no gene match: 6. This CDR3 has 13 amino acids. CDR1 and CDR2 from the germline V gene are LNHDA and SQIVND (reference sequence). CDR3 in amino acids: CASTGTEINEQFF. CDR3 DNA: TGTGCCAGTACCGGGACAGAGATCAATGAGCAGTTCTTC.

The DNA for the CDR3 is TGTGCCAGCAGCGCGGACAGTTTGTCCTATTCACCCCTCCACTTT. Its protein is CASSADSLSYSPLHF. The chain has TRBV5-8 and TRBJ1-6; possibly TRBD1 for D (6 bases). Trimming removed 4 bases from V and 8 bases from J, with 16 bases in between. The CDR3 is made up of 15 amino acids. CDR1 and CDR2 from the germline V gene are SGHTS and YDEGEE.

The chain carries TRBV2 and TRBJ2-7; 8 nucleotides line up with TRBD1. V gave up 9 bases and J gave up 2 bases; unmatched junction bases: 3. The CDR3 has 12 amino acids. In germline, CDR1 is SNHLY, CDR2 FYNNEI. The CDR3 loop reads CASGQGPYEQYF. The DNA of the CDR3 is TGTGCCAGTGGACAGGGTCCCTACGAGCAGTACTTC.

Of note for this clone: Other nucleotide sequences from this sample produce the same CDR3. The rearrangement uses TRBV5-1 and TRBJ2-1; the D is unclear. V shed 4 bases and J shed 4 bases, with 6 bases lying between them. The V gene's germline CDR1 is SGHRS and CDR2 YFSETQ. This CDR3 contains 12 residues. CDR3 bases: TGCGCCAGCAGCCGCGATTACAATGAGCAGTTCTTC. Amino acid sequence: CASSRDYNEQFF.

V usage is TRBV19 and J usage is TRBJ2-7; no clear D gene. In germline, CDR1 is LNHDA, CDR2 SQIVND (reference sequence). With 0 bases removed from V and 7 bases from J, the gap between germline ends came to 10 bases. The CDR3 runs 13 residues. CDR3 in DNA: TGTGCCAGTAGTATAGATCAGGCGTCTGAGCAGTACTTC. This encodes CASSIDQASEQYF.

The genes are TRBV28 and TRBJ1-5; the D is unclear. Germline V gives CDR1 MDHEN, CDR2 SYDVKM. V was trimmed by 3 bases and J by 0 bases, leaving 9 bases between them. This CDR3 comprises 15 residues. The chain's CDR3 is CASSFPGNSNQPQHF. Here the CDR3 DNA reads TGTGCCAGCAGTTTTCCTGGGAATAGCAATCAGCCCCAGCATTTT.